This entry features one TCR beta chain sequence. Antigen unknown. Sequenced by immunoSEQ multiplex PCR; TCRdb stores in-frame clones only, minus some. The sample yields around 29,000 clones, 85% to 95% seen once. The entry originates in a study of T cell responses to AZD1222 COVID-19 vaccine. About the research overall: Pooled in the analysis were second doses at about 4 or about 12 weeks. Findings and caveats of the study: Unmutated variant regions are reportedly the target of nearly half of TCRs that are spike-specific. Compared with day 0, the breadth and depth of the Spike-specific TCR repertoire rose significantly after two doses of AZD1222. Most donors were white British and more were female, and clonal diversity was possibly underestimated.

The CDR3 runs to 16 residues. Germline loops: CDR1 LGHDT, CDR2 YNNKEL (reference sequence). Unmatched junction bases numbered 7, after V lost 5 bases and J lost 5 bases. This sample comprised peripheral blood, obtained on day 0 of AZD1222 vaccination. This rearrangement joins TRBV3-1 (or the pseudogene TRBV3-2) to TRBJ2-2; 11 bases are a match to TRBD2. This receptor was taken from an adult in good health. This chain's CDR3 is CASSARLAGITGELFF. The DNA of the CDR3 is TGTGCCAGCAGCGCCCGACTAGCGGGGATTACCGGGGAGCTGTTTTTT.